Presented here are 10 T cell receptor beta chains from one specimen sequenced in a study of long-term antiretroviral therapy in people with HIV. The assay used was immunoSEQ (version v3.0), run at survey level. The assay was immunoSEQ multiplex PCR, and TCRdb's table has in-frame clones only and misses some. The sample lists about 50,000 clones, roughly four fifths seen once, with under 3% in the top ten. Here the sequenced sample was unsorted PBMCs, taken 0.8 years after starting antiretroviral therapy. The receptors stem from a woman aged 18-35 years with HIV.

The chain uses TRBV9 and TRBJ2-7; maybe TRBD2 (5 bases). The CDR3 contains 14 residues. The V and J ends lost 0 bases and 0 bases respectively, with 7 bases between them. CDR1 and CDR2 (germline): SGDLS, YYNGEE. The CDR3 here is CASSVGGSSYEQYF. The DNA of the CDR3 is TGTGCCAGCAGCGTAGGAGGGAGCTCCTACGAGCAGTACTTC.

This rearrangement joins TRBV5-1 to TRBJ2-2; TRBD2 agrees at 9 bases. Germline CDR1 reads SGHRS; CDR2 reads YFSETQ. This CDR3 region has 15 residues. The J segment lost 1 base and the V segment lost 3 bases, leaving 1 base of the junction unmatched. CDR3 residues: CASSSTSGNTGELFF. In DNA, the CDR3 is TGCGCCAGCAGCTCGACTAGCGGGAACACCGGGGAGCTGTTTTTT. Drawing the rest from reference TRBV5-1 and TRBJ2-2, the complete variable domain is KAGVTQTPRYLIKTRGQQVTLSCSPISGHRSVSWYQQTPGQGLQFLFEYFSETQRNKGNFPGRFSGRQFSNSRSEMNVSTLELGDSALYLCASSSTSGNTGELFFGEGSRLTVL.

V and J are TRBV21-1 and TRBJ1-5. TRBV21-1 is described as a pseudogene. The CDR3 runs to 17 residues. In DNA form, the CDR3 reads TGTGCCAGCAGCAAAATCTCTCGGGGTCGTGGCAATCAGCCCCAGCATTTT. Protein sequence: CASSKISRGRGNQPQHF.

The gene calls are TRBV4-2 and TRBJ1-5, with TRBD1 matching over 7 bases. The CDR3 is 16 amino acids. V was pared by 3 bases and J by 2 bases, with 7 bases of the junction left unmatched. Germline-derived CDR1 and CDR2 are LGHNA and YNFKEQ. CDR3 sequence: CASSQEQGPGNQPQHF. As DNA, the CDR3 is TGTGCCAGCAGCCAGGAACAGGGGCCGGGCAATCAGCCCCAGCATTTT.

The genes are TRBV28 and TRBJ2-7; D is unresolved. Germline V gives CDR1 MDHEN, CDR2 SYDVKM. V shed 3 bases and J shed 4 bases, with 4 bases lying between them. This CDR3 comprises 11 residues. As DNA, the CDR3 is TGTGCCAGCAGTTTGAATTACGAGCAGTACTTC. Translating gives CASSLNYEQYF. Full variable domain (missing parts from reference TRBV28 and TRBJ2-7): DVKVTQSSRYLVKRTGEKVFLECVQDMDHENMFWYRQDPGLGLRLIYFSYDVKMKEKGDIPEGYSVSREKKERFSLILESASTNQTSMYLCASSLNYEQYFGPGTRLTVT.

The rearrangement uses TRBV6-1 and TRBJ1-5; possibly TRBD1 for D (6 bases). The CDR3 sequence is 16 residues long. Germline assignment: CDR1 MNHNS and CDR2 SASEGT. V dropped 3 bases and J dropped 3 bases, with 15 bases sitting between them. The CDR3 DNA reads TGTGCCAGCAGTGATGGGGACGGGGGCTTCAATCAGCCCCAGCATTTT. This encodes CASSDGDGGFNQPQHF.

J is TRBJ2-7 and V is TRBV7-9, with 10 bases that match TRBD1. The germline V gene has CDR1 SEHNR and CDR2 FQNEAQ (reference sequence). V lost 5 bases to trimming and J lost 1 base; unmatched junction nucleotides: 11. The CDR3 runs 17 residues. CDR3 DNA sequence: TGTGCCAGCAGCAGAATTACCGGGACAGGGGTTTCCTACGAGCAGTACTTC. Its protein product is CASSRITGTGVSYEQYF.

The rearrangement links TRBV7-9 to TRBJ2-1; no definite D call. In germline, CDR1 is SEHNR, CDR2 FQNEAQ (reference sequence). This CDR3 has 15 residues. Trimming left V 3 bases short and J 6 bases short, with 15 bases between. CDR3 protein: CASSFYLGNGNEQFF. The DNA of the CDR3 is TGTGCCAGCAGCTTTTACTTGGGCAATGGCAATGAGCAGTTCTTC.

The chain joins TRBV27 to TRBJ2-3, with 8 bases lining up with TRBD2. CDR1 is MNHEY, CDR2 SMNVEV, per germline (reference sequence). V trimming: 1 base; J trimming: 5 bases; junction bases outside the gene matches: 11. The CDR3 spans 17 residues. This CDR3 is CASSLFSSGSFLDTQYF. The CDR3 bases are TGTGCCAGCAGTTTATTCTCCAGCGGGAGTTTTTTAGATACGCAGTATTTT.

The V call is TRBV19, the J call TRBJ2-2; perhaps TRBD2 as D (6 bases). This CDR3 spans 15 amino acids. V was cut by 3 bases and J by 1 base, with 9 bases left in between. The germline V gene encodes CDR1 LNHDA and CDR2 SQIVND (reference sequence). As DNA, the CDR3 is TGTGCCAGTAGTATTAGCGGTATGAACACCGGGGAGCTGTTTTTT. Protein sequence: CASSISGMNTGELFF.